The subject of this entry is one TCR beta chain. What it recognizes is unknown. This entry is derived from a study of Ad26.COV2.S vaccination and SARS-CoV-2 variants. Broader study findings: Reportedly, after vaccination the spike-specific CD8+ and CD4+ T cell responses displayed substantial breadth. Measurements of TCR breadth and depth may have given underestimates of the total T cell responses. While placebo recipients had lower spike-specific TCR breadth, vaccine recipients had more.

Clones were sequenced by immunoSEQ multiplex PCR, and TCRdb holds only the in-frame ones, with some missing. There are tens of thousands of clones in the sample; roughly 84% occur only once, and more than 15% lies in the top ten. Germline V gene data show CDR1 as ENHRY and CDR2 as SYGVKD. Losses at the gene ends were 6 bases for V and 3 bases for J; bases not matched to a gene: 3. CDR3 length equals 14 residues. The input for sequencing was peripheral blood, taken after recovery from COVID-19. This chain uses TRBV10-3 with TRBJ2-7; 12 nucleotides line up with TRBD2. The sequence was obtained from a human donor who had recovered from COVID-19. This CDR3 reads CAIRTSGRVYEQYF. CDR3 coding DNA: TGTGCCATCAGGACTAGCGGGAGAGTCTACGAGCAGTACTTC.